Each of the 7 T cell receptor beta chains below was sequenced from the same sample in a study of cytomegalovirus exposure and HLA in healthy donors. Sequencing used immunoSEQ multiplex PCR; TCRdb keeps in-frame clones, though not all of them. The repertoire includes approximately 160,000 clones, roughly 96% of them detected once, and 0.89% sits in the top ten. The sample was PBMCs. Receptor source: a woman between 18 and 29 years old in good health and CMV-seronegative.

V is TRBV7-8 and J is TRBJ2-1; D is perhaps TRBD2 (7 bases). Trimming left V 5 bases short and J 7 bases short, with 21 bases between. Germline V lookup: CDR1 SGHVS, CDR2 FQNEAQ. The CDR3 covers 16 residues. CDR3 coding DNA: TGTGCCAGCAGCGGTATGGGGGGGGGCCCTGGTAATGAGCAGTTCTTC. It is translated as CASSGMGGGPGNEQFF.

This sequence joins TRBV28 and TRBJ1-2, with D possibly matching TRBD1 (6 bases). Trimming pared 5 bases from V and 4 bases from J, leaving 14 bases between. The CDR3 has 14 residues. In germline, CDR1 is MDHEN, CDR2 SYDVKM. The CDR3 spells CASSPNRVAYGYTF. The CDR3 nucleotides are TGTGCCAGCAGTCCTAACAGGGTCGCCTATGGCTACACCTTC.

This rearrangement joins TRBV4-1 to TRBJ2-5; D may be TRBD1 (5 bases). This CDR3 spans 18 amino acids. Looked up from germline, CDR1 is MGHRA and CDR2 is YSYEKL. Trimming cost V 3 bases and J 2 bases, with 22 bases left between them. CDR3 residues: CASSHRGQPIPNQETQYF. CDR3 bases: TGCGCCAGCAGCCACCGAGGACAACCAATTCCCAATCAAGAGACCCAGTACTTC.

This chain uses TRBV4-1 with TRBJ2-1, with TRBD2 identical over 7 bases. Germline values: CDR1 MGHRA, CDR2 YSYEKL. This CDR3 contains 17 residues. V gave up 1 base and J gave up 0 bases; unmatched junction bases: 6. The CDR3 region has the DNA TGCGCCAGCAGCCAAGGGGGGGGACCTCACTCCTACAATGAGCAGTTCTTC. It encodes CASSQGGGPHSYNEQFF.

The chain combines TRBV6-4 with TRBJ2-3, with D perhaps TRBD2 (6 bases). Between the trimmed V and J ends, which lost 4 bases and 4 bases, there was a span of 12 bases. This CDR3 has 14 residues. Germline V CDR1 and CDR2: MRHNA, SNTAGT. The CDR3 reads CASSATSRADTQYF. The CDR3 DNA reads as TGTGCCAGCAGTGCGACTAGTCGCGCAGATACGCAGTATTTT.

The V gene is TRBV4-2, the J gene TRBJ1-6, with D unresolved. The CDR3 sequence is 13 residues long. V was clipped by 7 bases and J by 7 bases, with 11 bases between them. The germline V gene encodes CDR1 LGHNA and CDR2 YNFKEQ. The CDR3 spells CASTLGRNSPLHF. Here the CDR3 DNA reads TGTGCCAGCACTCTCGGGAGGAATTCACCCCTCCACTTT.

The chain joins TRBV5-1 to TRBJ1-3; tentatively, D is TRBD1 (6 bases). Trimming took off 1 base at V and 1 base at J, with 12 bases between the two ends. Germline values: CDR1 SGHRS, CDR2 YFSETQ. The CDR3 has 16 residues. The CDR3 nucleotides are TGCGCCAGCAGCTTGTGGGAGCAGGGGTCTGGAAACACCATATATTTT. Protein: CASSLWEQGSGNTIYF.